This TCR beta chain derives from a study of blood T cell repertoires in COVID-19. V shed 5 bases, J shed 5 bases, and the junction held 7 bases outside the gene matches. The CDR3 is 14 amino acids. CDR1 and CDR2 (germline): SGHAT, FQDESV (reference sequence). Sequencing used immunoSEQ multiplex PCR; TCRdb keeps in-frame clones, though not all of them. The table shows fewer than 300,000 clones, with 88% occurring only once. The receptor was derived from a man aged 55 to 70 who had recovered from COVID-19. Sequencing was carried out using peripheral blood. The rearrangement joins TRBV11-1 to TRBJ2-5, with 8 bases aligning to TRBD2. CDR3 amino acids: CASSRGGPVETQYF. The CDR3 DNA follows: TGTGCCAGCAGCCGGGGGGGGCCCGTGGAGACCCAGTACTTC.